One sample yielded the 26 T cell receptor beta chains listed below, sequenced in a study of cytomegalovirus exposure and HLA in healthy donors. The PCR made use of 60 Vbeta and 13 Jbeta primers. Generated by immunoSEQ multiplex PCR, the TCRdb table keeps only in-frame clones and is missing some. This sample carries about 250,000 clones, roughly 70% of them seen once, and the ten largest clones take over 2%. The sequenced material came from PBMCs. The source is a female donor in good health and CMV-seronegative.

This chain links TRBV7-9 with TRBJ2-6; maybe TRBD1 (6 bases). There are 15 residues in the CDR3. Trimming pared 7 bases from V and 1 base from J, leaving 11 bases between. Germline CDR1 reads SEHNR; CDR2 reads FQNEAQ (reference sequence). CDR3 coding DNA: TGTGCCAGCAAAATCACAGGGTCTGGGGCCAACGTCCTGACTTTC. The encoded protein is CASKITGSGANVLTF.

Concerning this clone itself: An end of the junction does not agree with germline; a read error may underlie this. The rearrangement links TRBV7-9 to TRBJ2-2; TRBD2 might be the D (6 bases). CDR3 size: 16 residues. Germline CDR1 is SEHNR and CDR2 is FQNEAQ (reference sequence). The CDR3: CSSSLASRAGTGELFF. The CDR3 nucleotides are TGTTCCAGCAGCTTAGCGAGCCGGGCGGGAACCGGGGAGCTGTTTTTT.

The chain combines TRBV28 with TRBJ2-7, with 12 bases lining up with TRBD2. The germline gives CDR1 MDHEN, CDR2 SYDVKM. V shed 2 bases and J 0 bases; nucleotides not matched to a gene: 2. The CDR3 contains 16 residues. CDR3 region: CASSLGLAGLSYEQYF. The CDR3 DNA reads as TGTGCCAGCAGTTTAGGACTAGCGGGACTCTCCTACGAGCAGTACTTC.

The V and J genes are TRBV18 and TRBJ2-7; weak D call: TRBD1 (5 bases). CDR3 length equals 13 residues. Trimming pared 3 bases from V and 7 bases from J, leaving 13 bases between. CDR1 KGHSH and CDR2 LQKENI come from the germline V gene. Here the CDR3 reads CASSPMTAGEQYF. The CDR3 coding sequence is TGTGCCAGCTCACCGATGACAGCCGGGGAGCAGTACTTC.

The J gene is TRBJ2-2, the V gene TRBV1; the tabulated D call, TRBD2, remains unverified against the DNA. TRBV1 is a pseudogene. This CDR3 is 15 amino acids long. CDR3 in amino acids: CTSSFLAGETGELFF. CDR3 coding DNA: TGCACCAGCAGCTTCCTAGCGGGAGAAACCGGGGAGCTGTTTTTT.

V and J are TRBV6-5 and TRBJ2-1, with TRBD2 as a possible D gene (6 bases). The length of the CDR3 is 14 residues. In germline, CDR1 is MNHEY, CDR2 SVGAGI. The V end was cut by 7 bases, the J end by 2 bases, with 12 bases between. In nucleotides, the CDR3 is TGTGCCAGCACGCGGGGACTTCCCTACAATGAGCAGTTCTTC. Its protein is CASTRGLPYNEQFF.

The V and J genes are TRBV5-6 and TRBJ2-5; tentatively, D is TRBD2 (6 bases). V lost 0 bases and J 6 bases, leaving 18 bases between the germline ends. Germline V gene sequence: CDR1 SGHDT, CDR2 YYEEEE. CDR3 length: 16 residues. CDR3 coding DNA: TGTGCCAGCAGCTTGGTAGGCGCGGGGAAGGTAAAGACCCAGTACTTC. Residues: CASSLVGAGKVKTQYF.

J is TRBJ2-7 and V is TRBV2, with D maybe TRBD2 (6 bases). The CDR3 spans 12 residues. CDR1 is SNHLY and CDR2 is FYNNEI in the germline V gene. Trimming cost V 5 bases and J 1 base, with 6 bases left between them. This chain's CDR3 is CASSLASYEQYF. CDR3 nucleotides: TGTGCCAGCAGTCTAGCGTCCTACGAGCAGTACTTC.

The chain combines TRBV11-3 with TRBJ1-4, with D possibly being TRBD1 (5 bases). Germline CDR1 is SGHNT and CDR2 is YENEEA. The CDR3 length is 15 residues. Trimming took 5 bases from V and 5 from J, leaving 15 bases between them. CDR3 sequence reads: CASSQGRANNEKLFF. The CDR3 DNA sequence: TGTGCCAGCAGCCAGGGTAGGGCAAACAATGAAAAACTGTTTTTT.

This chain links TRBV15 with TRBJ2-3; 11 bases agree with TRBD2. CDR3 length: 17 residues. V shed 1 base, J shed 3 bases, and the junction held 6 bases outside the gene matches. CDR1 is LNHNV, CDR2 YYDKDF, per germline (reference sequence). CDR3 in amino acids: CATSRAQTSGRTDTQYF. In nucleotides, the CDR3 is TGTGCCACCAGCAGAGCTCAAACTAGCGGGAGAACAGATACGCAGTATTTT.

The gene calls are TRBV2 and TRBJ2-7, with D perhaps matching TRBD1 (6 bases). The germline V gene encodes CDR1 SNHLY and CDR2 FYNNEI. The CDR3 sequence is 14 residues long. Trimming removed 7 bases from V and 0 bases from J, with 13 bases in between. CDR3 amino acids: CASTRDTRSYEQYF. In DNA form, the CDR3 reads TGTGCCAGCACCCGGGACACCCGCTCCTACGAGCAGTACTTC.

This CDR3 is CASSFVSAAEEQYF. As DNA, the CDR3 is TGTGCCAGCAGTTTTGTGTCAGCCGCGGAGGAGCAGTACTTC. The V call is TRBV28, the J call TRBJ2-7; D is unresolved. Trimming shortened V by 3 bases and J by 7 bases, and 16 bases separated the two germline ends. The CDR3 length is 14 residues. Germline assignment: CDR1 MDHEN and CDR2 SYDVKM. The full variable domain, completed using reference TRBV28 and TRBJ2-7, is DVKVTQSSRYLVKRTGEKVFLECVQDMDHENMFWYRQDPGLGLRLIYFSYDVKMKEKGDIPEGYSVSREKKERFSLILESASTNQTSMYLCASSFVSAAEEQYFGPGTRLTVT.

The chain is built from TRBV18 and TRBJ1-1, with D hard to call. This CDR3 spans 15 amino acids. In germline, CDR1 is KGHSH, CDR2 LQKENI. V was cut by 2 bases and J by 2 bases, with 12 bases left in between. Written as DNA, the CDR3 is TGTGCCAGCTCACCATCGACTTCGGGAAACACTGAAGCTTTCTTT. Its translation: CASSPSTSGNTEAFF. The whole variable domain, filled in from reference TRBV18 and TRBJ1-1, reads NAGVMQNPRHLVRRRGQEARLRCSPMKGHSHVYWYRQLPEEGLKFMVYLQKENIIDESGMPKERFSAEFPKEGPSILRIQQVVRGDSAAYFCASSPSTSGNTEAFFGQGTRLTVV.

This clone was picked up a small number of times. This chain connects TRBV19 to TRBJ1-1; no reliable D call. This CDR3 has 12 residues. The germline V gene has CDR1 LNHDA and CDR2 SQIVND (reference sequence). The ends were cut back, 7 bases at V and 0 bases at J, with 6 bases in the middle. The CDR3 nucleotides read TGTGCCAGTAAAGACTTGAACACTGAAGCTTTCTTT. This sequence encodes CASKDLNTEAFF.

CDR3 residues: CASSSVSGTLTGRYTF. Here the CDR3 DNA reads TGTGCCAGCAGTTCTGTTTCTGGGACACTTACCGGTCGCTACACCTTC. The chain couples TRBV28 to TRBJ1-2; TRBD1 is a possible D gene (6 bases). CDR3 length: 16 amino acids. V lost 4 bases to trimming and J lost 9 bases, with 24 bases between them. The V gene's germline CDR1 is MDHEN and CDR2 SYDVKM.

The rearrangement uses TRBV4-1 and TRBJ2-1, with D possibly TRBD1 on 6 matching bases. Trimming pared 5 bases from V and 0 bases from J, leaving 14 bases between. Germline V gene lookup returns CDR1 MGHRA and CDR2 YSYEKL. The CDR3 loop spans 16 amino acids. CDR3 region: CASSGGQFSSYNEQFF. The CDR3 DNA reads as TGCGCCAGCAGCGGCGGACAGTTTAGCTCCTACAATGAGCAGTTCTTC.

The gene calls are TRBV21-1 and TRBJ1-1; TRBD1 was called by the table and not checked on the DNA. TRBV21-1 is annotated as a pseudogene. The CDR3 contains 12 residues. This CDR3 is CAAGQPNTEAFF. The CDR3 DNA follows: TGTGCGGCCGGACAGCCGAACACTGAAGCTTTCTTT.

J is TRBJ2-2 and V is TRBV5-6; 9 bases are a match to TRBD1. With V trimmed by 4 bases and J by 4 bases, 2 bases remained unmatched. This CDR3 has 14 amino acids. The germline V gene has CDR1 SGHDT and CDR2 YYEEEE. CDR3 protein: CASSRQGVTGELFF. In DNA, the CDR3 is TGTGCCAGCAGCAGACAGGGGGTCACCGGGGAGCTGTTTTTT.

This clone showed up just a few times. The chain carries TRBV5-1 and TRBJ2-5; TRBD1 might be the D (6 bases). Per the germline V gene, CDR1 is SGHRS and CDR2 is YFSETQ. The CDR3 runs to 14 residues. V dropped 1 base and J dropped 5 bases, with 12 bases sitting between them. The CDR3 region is CASSLTGKEETQYF. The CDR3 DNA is TGCGCCAGCAGCTTGACAGGGAAGGAGGAGACCCAGTACTTC.

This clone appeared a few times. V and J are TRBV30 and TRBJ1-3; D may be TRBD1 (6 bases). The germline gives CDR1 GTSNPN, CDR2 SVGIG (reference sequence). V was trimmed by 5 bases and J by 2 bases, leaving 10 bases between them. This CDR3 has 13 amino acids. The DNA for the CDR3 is TGTGCCTGGGAACAGGGTGCTGGAAACACCATATATTTT. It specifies CAWEQGAGNTIYF.

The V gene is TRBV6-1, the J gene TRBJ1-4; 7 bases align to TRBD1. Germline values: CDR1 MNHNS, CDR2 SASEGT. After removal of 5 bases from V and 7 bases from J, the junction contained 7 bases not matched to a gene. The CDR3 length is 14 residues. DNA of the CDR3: TGTGCCAGCAGTTCCGGGACAGCGACTGAAAAACTGTTTTTT. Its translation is CASSSGTATEKLFF.

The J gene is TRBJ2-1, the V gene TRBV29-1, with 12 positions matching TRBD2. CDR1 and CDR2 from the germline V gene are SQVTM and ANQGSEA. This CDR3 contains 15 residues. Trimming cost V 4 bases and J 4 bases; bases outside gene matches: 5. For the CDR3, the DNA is TGCAGCGTTGCGGCTAGCGGGAGGGATTACAATGAGCAGTTCTTC. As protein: CSVAASGRDYNEQFF.

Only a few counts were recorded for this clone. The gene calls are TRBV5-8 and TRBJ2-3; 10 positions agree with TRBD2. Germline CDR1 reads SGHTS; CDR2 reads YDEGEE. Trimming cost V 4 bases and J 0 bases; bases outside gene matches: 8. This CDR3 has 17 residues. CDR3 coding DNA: TGTGCCAGCAGCCATAGGACTAGCGGTTACAGCACAGATACGCAGTATTTT. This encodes CASSHRTSGYSTDTQYF.

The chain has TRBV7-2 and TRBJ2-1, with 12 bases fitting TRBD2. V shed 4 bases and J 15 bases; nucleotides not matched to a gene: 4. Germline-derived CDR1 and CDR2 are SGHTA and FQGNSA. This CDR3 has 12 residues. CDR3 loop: CASSSLAGGLFF. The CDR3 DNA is TGTGCCAGCAGCTCACTAGCGGGAGGACTGTTCTTC.

This CDR3 is CASSILQGNYGYTF. For the CDR3, the DNA is TGTGCCAGTAGTATTCTACAGGGAAACTATGGCTACACCTTC. The rearrangement links TRBV19 to TRBJ1-2; D is possibly TRBD1 (6 bases). The CDR3 runs 14 residues. Germline CDR1 LNHDA, CDR2 SQIVND (reference sequence). V gave up 3 bases and J gave up 2 bases, with 10 bases separating them.

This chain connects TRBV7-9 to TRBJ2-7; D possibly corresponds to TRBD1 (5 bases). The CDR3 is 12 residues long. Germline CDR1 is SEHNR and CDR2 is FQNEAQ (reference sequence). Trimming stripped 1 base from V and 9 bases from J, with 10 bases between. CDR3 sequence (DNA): TGTGCCAGCAGCTTAGTAGGGGTTAGGCAGTACTTC. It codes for CASSLVGVRQYF.